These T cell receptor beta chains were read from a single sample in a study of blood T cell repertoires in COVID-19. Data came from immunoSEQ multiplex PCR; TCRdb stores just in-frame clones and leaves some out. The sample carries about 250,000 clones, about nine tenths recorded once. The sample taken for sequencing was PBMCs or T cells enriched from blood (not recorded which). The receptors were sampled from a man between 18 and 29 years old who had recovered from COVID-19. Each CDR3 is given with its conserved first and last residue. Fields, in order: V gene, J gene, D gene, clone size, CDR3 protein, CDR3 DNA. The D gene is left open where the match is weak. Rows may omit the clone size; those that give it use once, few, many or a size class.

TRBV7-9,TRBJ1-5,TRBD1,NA,CASSLVGQGSNQPQHF,TGTGCCAGCAGCTTAGTCGGACAGGGTAGCAATCAGCCCCAGCATTTT
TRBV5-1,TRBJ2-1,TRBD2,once,CASSLLAGGPFNEQFF,TGCGCCAGCAGCCTTTTAGCGGGGGGGCCTTTCAATGAGCAGTTCTTC
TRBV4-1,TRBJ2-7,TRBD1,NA,CASSQEYRGITYEQYF,TGCGCCAGCAGCCAAGAGTACAGGGGAATAACCTACGAGCAGTACTTC
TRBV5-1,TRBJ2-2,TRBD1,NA,CASSLGQGGLTGELFF,TGCGCCAGCAGCTTGGGACAGGGGGGGCTCACCGGGGAGCTGTTTTTT
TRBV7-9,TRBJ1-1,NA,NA,CASSFGGATTEAFF,TGTGCCAGCAGCTTTGGGGGGGCGACCACTGAAGCTTTCTTT
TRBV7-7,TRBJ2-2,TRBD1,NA,CASSLGQGTGELFF,TGTGCTAGCAGCTTGGGACAGGGCACCGGGGAGCTGTTTTTT
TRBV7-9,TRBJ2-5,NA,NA,CASSLVQDQETQYF,TGTGCCAGCAGCTTGGTCCAGGACCAAGAGACCCAGTACTTC
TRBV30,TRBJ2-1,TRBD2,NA,CAWNAGGRHEQFF,TGTGCCTGGAACGCGGGGGGGCGCCATGAGCAGTTCTTC
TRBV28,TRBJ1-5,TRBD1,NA,CASTPRDRGNQPQHF,TGTGCCAGCACCCCACGGGACAGAGGCAATCAGCCCCAGCATTTT
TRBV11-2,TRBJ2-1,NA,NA,CASSLGLERAYNEQFF,TGTGCCAGCAGCTTAGGTCTCGAGCGGGCGTACAATGAGCAGTTCTTC
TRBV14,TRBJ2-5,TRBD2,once,CASSQEPSGGQETQYF,TGTGCCAGCAGCCAAGAGCCTAGCGGAGGGCAAGAGACCCAGTACTTC
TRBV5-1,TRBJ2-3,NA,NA,CASSDARSTDTQYF,TGCGCCAGCAGCGATGCGAGAAGCACAGATACGCAGTATTTT
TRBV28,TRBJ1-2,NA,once,CASSLFGRFLGYTF,TGTGCCAGCAGTTTATTCGGCAGGTTCTTAGGCTACACCTTC
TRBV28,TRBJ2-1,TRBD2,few,CASSLSSSGSYEQFF,TGTGCCAGCAGTTTATCGTCTAGCGGGAGCTATGAGCAGTTCTTC
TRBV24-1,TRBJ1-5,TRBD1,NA,CATSAPQEGAGNQPQHF,TGTGCCACCAGTGCCCCACAGGAGGGGGCGGGGAATCAGCCCCAGCATTTT
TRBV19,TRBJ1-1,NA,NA,CASSRQGGTEAFF,TGTGCCAGTAGTAGGCAGGGTGGCACTGAAGCTTTCTTT
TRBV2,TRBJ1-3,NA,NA,CASFDRKVYTIYF,TGTGCCAGCTTTGACAGGAAAGTATACACCATATATTTT
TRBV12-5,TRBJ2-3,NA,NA,CASGPSTDTQYF,TGTGCTAGTGGTCCATCCACAGATACGCAGTATTTT
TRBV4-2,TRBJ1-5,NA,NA,CASSQDLAGYNQPQHF,TGTGCCAGCAGCCAAGATTTGGCAGGTTATAATCAGCCCCAGCATTTT
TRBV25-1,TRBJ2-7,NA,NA,CASSDGYEQYF,TGTGCCAGCAGTGACGGGTACGAGCAGTACTTC
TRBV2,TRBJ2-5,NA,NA,CASNTGLETQYF,TGTGCCAGCAATACAGGGTTAGAGACCCAGTACTTC
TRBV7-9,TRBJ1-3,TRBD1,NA,CASSLAGTVDSGNTIYF,TGTGCCAGCAGCTTAGCCGGGACAGTTGACTCTGGAAACACCATATATTTT
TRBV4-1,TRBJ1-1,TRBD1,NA,CASSQDGTGVTEAFF,TGCGCCAGCAGCCAAGATGGGACAGGGGTTACTGAAGCTTTCTTT
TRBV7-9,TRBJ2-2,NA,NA,CASSLLTPDTGELFF,TGTGCCAGCAGCTTATTGACACCAGATACCGGGGAGCTGTTTTTT
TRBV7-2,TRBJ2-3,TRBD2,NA,CASSLGRWTSASGQYF,TGTGCCAGCAGCTTAGGGCGGTGGACTAGCGCCTCAGGGCAGTATTTT
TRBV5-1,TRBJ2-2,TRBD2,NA,CASSWSGGAVTGELFF,TGCGCCAGCAGCTGGAGCGGGGGGGCCGTCACCGGGGAGCTGTTTTTT
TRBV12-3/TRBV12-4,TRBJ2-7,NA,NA,CASASTYEQYF,TGTGCCAGCGCTTCTACCTACGAGCAGTACTTC
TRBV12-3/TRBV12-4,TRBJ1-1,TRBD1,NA,CASSFGRGTEAFF,TGTGCCAGCAGTTTCGGCAGGGGGACTGAAGCTTTCTTT
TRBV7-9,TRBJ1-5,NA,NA,CASSLGRDSNQPQHF,TGTGCCAGCAGCTTAGGACGGGATAGCAATCAGCCCCAGCATTTT
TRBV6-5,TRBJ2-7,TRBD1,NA,CASRQGGGYEQYF,TGTGCCAGCAGACAAGGGGGCGGCTACGAGCAGTACTTC
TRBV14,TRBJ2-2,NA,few,CASSLNRVGGELFF,TGTGCCAGCAGCCTGAACAGGGTTGGCGGGGAGCTGTTTTTT
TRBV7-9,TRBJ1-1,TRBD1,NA,CASSFWDRAGTEAFF,TGTGCCAGCAGCTTCTGGGACAGGGCGGGCACTGAAGCTTTCTTT
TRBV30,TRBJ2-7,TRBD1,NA,CAWDTGTGSYEQYF,TGTGCCTGGGATACCGGGACAGGGAGCTACGAGCAGTACTTC
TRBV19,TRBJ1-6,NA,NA,CASLAGGWDSPLHF,TGTGCCAGTTTGGCAGGAGGCTGGGATTCACCCCTCCACTTT
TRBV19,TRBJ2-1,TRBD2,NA,CASSRLAGGQGEQFF,TGTGCCAGTAGTCGCCTAGCGGGGGGGCAGGGTGAGCAGTTCTTC
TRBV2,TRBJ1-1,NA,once,CASSEAGSRGYTEAFF,TGTGCCAGCAGTGAAGCCGGGAGCCGAGGATACACTGAAGCTTTCTTT
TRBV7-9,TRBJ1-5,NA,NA,CASSPLRGGSNQPQHF,TGTGCCAGCAGCCCCCTAAGGGGAGGAAGCAATCAGCCCCAGCATTTT
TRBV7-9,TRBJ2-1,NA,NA,CASSYEDTYFYNEQFF,TGTGCCAGCAGCTATGAAGACACCTACTTCTACAATGAGCAGTTCTTC
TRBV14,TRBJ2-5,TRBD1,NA,CASSPRQGVETQYF,TGTGCCAGCAGCCCGAGACAGGGAGTAGAGACCCAGTACTTC
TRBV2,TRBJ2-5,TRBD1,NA,CASPQHPQGARETQYF,TGTGCCAGCCCCCAACACCCCCAGGGGGCGAGAGAGACCCAGTACTTC
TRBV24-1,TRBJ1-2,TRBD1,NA,CATGSGQGVDGYTF,TGTGCCACCGGCTCGGGACAGGGAGTAGATGGCTACACCTTC
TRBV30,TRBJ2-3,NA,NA,CAWSLGSGSRRADTQYF,TGTGCCTGGAGTTTAGGTAGCGGAAGCCGAAGGGCAGATACGCAGTATTTT
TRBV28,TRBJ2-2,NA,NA,CASSSSGQGPTGELFF,TGTGCCAGCAGTTCTAGCGGTCAGGGGCCCACGGGGGAGCTGTTTTTT
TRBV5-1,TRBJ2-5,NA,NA,CASSPDQETQYF,TGCGCCAGCAGCCCTGACCAAGAGACCCAGTACTTC